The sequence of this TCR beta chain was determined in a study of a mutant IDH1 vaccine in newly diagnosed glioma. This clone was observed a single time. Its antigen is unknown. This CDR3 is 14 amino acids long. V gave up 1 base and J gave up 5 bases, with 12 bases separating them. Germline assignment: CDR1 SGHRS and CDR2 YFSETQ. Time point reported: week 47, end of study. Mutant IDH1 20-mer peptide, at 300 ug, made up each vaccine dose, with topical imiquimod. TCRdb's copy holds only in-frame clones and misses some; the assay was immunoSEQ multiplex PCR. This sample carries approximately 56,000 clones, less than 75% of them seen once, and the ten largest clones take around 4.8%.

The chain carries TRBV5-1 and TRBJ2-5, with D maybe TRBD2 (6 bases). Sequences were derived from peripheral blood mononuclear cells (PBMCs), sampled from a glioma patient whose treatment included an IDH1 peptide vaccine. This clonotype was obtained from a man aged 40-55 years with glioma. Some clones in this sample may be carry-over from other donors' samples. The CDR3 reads CASSLYGSEETQYF. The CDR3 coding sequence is TGCGCCAGCAGCTTGTACGGGAGTGAGGAGACCCAGTACTTC.